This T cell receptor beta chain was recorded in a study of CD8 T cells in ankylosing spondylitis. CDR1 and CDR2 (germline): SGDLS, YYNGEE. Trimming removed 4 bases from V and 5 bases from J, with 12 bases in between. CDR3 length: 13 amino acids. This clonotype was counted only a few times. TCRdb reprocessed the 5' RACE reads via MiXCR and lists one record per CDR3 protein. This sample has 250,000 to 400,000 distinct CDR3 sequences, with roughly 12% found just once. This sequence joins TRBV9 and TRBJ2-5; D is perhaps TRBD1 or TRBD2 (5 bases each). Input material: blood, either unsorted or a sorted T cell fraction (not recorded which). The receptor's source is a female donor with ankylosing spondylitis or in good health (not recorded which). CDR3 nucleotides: TGTGCCAGCAGCCCCGGGGCAGAGGAGACCCAGTACTTC. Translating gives CASSPGAEETQYF.